What follows are 6 T cell receptor beta chains derived from one specimen sequenced in a study of pediatric ulcerative colitis (dated by TCRdb to about 2019). The library was made by the immunoSEQ multiplex PCR assay. The table was pulled from immuneACCESS by TCRdb, which kept in-frame rearrangements only. Such tables lose some clones; where checked, under half of the loss comes from unresolved V genes, and the rest has no known cause. The sample table lists tens of thousands of clones, 60% to 85% of them with a count of one. The ten top clones hold over 3% of the sample. One to two pinch biopsies were taken from the rectum for research during colonoscopy. The specimen was gut tissue. The receptors originated from a girl aged 10 to 17 with moderate ulcerative colitis.

The V and J genes are TRBV4-1 and TRBJ2-2, with TRBD2 identical over 11 bases. Per germline, CDR1 MGHRA and CDR2 YSYEKL. CDR3 length equals 17 residues. The V and J ends lost 3 bases and 1 base, in that order; junction bases with no gene match: 4. The CDR3 protein is CASSQYGLAGNTGELFF. For the CDR3, the DNA is TGCGCCAGCAGCCAGTATGGACTAGCGGGGAACACCGGGGAGCTGTTTTTT.

The rearrangement uses TRBV30 and TRBJ2-3; D is unresolved. The CDR3 covers 9 residues. The V gene's germline CDR1 is GTSNPN and CDR2 SVGIG (reference sequence). Between the trimmed V and J ends, which lost 7 bases and 6 bases, there was a span of 5 bases. CDR3 in amino acids: CAFRDTQYF. The DNA of the CDR3 is TGTGCCTTTAGGGATACGCAGTATTTT.

V usage is TRBV11-3 and J usage is TRBJ2-5; 7 positions agree with TRBD2. The V gene's germline CDR1 is SGHNT and CDR2 YENEEA. CDR3 length: 19 amino acids. The V segment lost 3 bases and the J segment 2 bases; nucleotides outside the gene matches: 18. The CDR3 region has the DNA TGTGCCAGCAGCTTTCCCCCTAGCGGATCGGTAAAACATCAAGAGACCCAGTACTTC. This codes for CASSFPPSGSVKHQETQYF.

This clone appeared a few times. V usage is TRBV4-3 and J usage is TRBJ1-5, with D tentatively TRBD1 (5 bases). The CDR3 is made up of 14 amino acids. Per germline, CDR1 LGHNA and CDR2 YSLEER. The V and J ends lost 3 bases and 5 bases respectively, with 11 bases between them. The CDR3 coding sequence is TGCGCCAGCAGCCATGGGACTATATATCAGCCCCAGCATTTT. Its translation is CASSHGTIYQPQHF.

J is TRBJ2-1 and V is TRBV4-1; D not certain. Trimming cost V 1 base and J 7 bases, with 14 bases left between them. Germline values: CDR1 MGHRA, CDR2 YSYEKL. This CDR3 region has 15 residues. DNA of the CDR3: TGCGCCAGCAGCCAAGTTGGTTCGGCTAATAATGAGCAGTTCTTC. The encoded protein is CASSQVGSANNEQFF.

The chain carries TRBV6-6 and TRBJ1-5; 10 bases line up with TRBD1. Germline lookup yields CDR1 MNHNY and CDR2 SVGAGI (reference sequence). V dropped 9 bases and J dropped 7; count of bases not matched to a gene: 6. The length of the CDR3 is 13 residues. CDR3 DNA sequence: TGTGCCAGTTTCAGGACAGGGGGGCAGCCCCAGCATTTT. Protein product: CASFRTGGQPQHF.